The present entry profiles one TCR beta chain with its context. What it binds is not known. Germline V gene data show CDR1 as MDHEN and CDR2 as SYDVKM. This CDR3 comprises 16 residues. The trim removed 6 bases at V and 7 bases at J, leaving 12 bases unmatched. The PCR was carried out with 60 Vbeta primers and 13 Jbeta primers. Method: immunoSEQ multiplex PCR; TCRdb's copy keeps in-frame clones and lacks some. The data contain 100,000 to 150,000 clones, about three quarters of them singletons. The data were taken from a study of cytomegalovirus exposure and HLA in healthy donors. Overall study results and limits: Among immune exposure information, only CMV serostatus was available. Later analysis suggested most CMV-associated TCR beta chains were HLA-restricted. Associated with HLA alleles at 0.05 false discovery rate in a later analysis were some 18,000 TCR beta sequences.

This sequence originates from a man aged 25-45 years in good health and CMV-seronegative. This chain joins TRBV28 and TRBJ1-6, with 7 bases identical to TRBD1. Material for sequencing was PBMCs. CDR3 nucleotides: TGTGCCAGCAGCCGTTACCGGGACAGAACAAATTCACCCCTCCACTTT. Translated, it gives CASSRYRDRTNSPLHF.